One and the same sample provided the 27 T cell receptor beta chains below, sequenced in a study of tumor-infiltrating lymphocytes in primary liver carcinoma. The study co-extracted DNA and RNA from 20-30 mg of unsorted bulk tissue. TCR beta cDNA was prepared out of roughly 520 ng total RNA by means of a constant-region primer. Libraries of TCR beta came from three nested multiplex PCR rounds with slightly modified ARM-PCR. TRBV1-TRBV30 forward and Cbeta reverse primers drove the first two approximately 11-cycle rounds. TCRdb called the multiplex PCR reads again in MiXCR, with one record for every CDR3 protein. The data contain about 48,000 distinct CDR3 sequences, about 80% of them seen just once; the ten biggest clones take up about a quarter. The specimen was liver tumor tissue from sampling region 3. The subset is: tumor region T3, left-lateral pole. The receptors here all came from a man between 40 and 49 years old with primary liver carcinoma and hepatitis B virus infection.

This clonotype has a count of ten or more. V usage is TRBV25-1 and J usage is TRBJ2-5; 7 bases match TRBD1. This CDR3 is 16 amino acids long. Germline V gene sequence: CDR1 MGHDK, CDR2 SYGVNS. The V and J ends lost 1 base and 4 bases, in that order; junction bases with no gene match: 9. Here the CDR3 reads CASSEFVTGRGETQYF. The CDR3 nucleotides are TGTGCCAGCAGTGAATTCGTGACAGGGAGAGGAGAGACCCAGTACTTC.

Comment on this clonotype: Likely a read error: the CDR3 ends without its conserved phenylalanine or tryptophan. The chain combines TRBV11-2 with TRBJ2-7; 10 bases are shared with TRBD2. This CDR3 has 14 amino acids. Germline CDR1 and CDR2: SGHAT and FQNNGV. Trimming at V came to 5 bases and at J to 7 bases, leaving 8 bases not matched to a gene. CDR3 residues: CASSLQPSGGEQYI. Written as DNA, the CDR3 is TGTGCCAGCAGCCTCCAACCTAGCGGGGGAGAGCAGTACATC.

Notes on this clonotype: The conserved final phenylalanine or tryptophan is absent from the CDR3, which likely points to a read error. The J gene is TRBJ2-7, the V gene TRBV6-5, with TRBD2 identical over 10 bases. Germline V gene data show CDR1 as MNHEY and CDR2 as SVGAGI. This CDR3 has 16 amino acids. The CDR3 is CTSSPEGLAAPYEQYS. CDR3 nucleotides: TGTACCAGCAGTCCCGAAGGACTAGCGGCACCCTACGAGCAGTACTCC.

This clonotype was picked up many times. The chain carries TRBV29-1 and TRBJ2-5, with D unresolved. Germline V CDR1 and CDR2: SQVTM, ANQGSEA. Trimming left V 6 bases short and J 0 bases short, with 11 bases between. The CDR3 contains 13 residues. Written as DNA, the CDR3 is TGCAGCGTCTCGGTTGAGTACCAAGAGACCCAGTACTTC. Protein product: CSVSVEYQETQYF.

At least ten counts were recorded for this clonotype. V usage is TRBV7-2 and J usage is TRBJ2-7, with a tentative D call TRBD2 (6 bases). Trimming removed 4 bases from V and 3 bases from J, with 7 bases in between. CDR1 is SGHTA and CDR2 is FQGNSA in the germline V gene. The CDR3 consists of 12 residues. CDR3 region: CASSYGGYEQYF. In DNA, the CDR3 is TGTGCCAGCAGCTACGGGGGCTACGAGCAGTACTTC.

CDR3 sequence: CASSYLSTSGWGGGFF. CDR3 coding DNA: TGTGCCAGCAGCTACTTATCGACTAGCGGGTGGGGAGGCGGGTTCTTC. The V gene is TRBV11-2, the J gene TRBJ2-1; 10 bases are a match to TRBD2. V shed 4 bases, J shed 15 bases, and the junction held 18 bases outside the gene matches. The CDR3 totals 16 residues. Germline V gives CDR1 SGHAT, CDR2 FQNNGV.

CDR3 nucleotide sequence: TGCAGCGTCGCGACCCGGGGTGGTAACAATCAAACCCAGCATTTT. Its protein product is CSVATRGGNNQTQHF. This chain links TRBV29-1 with TRBJ1-5; no reliable D call. Germline V gene data show CDR1 as SQVTM and CDR2 as ANQGSEA. V lost 6 bases, J lost 11 bases, and 26 bases lay in between. This CDR3 region has 15 residues.

In the case of this clonotype: The junction shows a germline mismatch at one end, possibly a read error. The chain uses TRBV11-1 and TRBJ2-1, with TRBD2 matching over 8 bases. Per the germline V gene, CDR1 is SGHAT and CDR2 is FQDESV (reference sequence). The CDR3 totals 17 residues. This CDR3 is CASGLGLVGEVDNGQFF. The CDR3 DNA is TGTGCCAGTGGCCTGGGACTAGTGGGAGAAGTTGACAATGGGCAGTTCTTC. The full variable domain, rest sourced from reference TRBV11-1 and TRBJ2-1, is EAEVAQSPRYKITEKSQAVAFWCDPISGHATLYWYRQILGQGPELLVQFQDESVVDDSQLPKDRFSAERLKGVDSTLKIQPAELGDSAMYLCASGLGLVGEVDNGQFFGPGTRLTVL.

In this sample, this clonotype turned up a few times. The chain joins TRBV19 to TRBJ2-1; the match to TRBD2 covers 11 bases. Germline V lookup: CDR1 LNHDA, CDR2 SQIVND (reference sequence). The CDR3 consists of 15 residues. V lost 8 bases and J lost 5; bases outside the gene matches: 8. The CDR3 DNA follows: TGTGCCAGTCAACTAGCGGGAGTGGTGAACAATGAGCAGTTCTTC. Amino acid sequence: CASQLAGVVNNEQFF.

About this clonotype itself: A much larger clone sits a single nucleotide away, making a read error possible. The V call is TRBV12-5, the J call TRBJ2-1, with 11 bases that match TRBD2. CDR3 length: 16 residues. The ends lost 2 bases at V and 7 bases at J; junction bases unmatched: 7. In germline, CDR1 is LGHNT, CDR2 FRNRAP. CDR3 amino acids: CASGLILAGEGNEQFF. In nucleotides, the CDR3 is TGTGCTAGTGGTTTGATACTAGCGGGAGAGGGGAATGAGCAGTTCTTC.

To note about this clonotype: Likely a read error: the CDR3 ends without its conserved phenylalanine or tryptophan. The chain employs TRBV7-8 and TRBJ2-2, with D unclear. There are 14 residues in the CDR3. Trimming left V 2 bases short and J 2 bases short, with 6 bases between. Germline V lookup: CDR1 SGHVS, CDR2 FQNEAQ. The CDR3 protein is CASSLTPNTGELFV. The DNA of the CDR3 is TGTGCCAGCAGCTTAACTCCTAACACCGGGGAGCTGTTTGTT.

In the case of this clonotype: A read error may produce the germline difference seen at one junction end. The chain is built from TRBV5-6 and TRBJ2-4; the D is unclear. This CDR3 contains 13 residues. Germline V lookup: CDR1 SGHDT, CDR2 YYEEEE. The CDR3 here is CASSLVGKNIQHF. CDR3 in DNA: TGTGCAAGCAGCTTAGTAGGGAAAAACATTCAGCACTTC.

The V and J genes are TRBV12-3 or TRBV12-4 and TRBJ2-1; 7 bases align to TRBD2. The CDR3 covers 14 residues. With V trimmed by 7 bases and J by 9 bases, 12 bases remained unmatched. Written as DNA, the CDR3 is TGTGCCAGCATTGGACTAGTGGGGTTTGGTGAGCAGTTCTTC. It translates to CASIGLVGFGEQFF.

With regard to this clonotype: A junction end diverges from the germline sequence, so it may reflect a read error. The genes are TRBV11-2 and TRBJ2-3; D unresolved. CDR3 length: 15 residues. Looked up from germline, CDR1 is SGHAT and CDR2 is FQNNGV. The CDR3 reads CANSQETPDTDTQYF. The CDR3 nucleotides read TGTGCCAACAGCCAAGAAACTCCAGACACAGATACGCAGTATTTT.

As concerns this clonotype: Sequence at one end of the junction differs from germline and may be a read error. This chain uses TRBV10-2 with TRBJ2-7, with D possibly being TRBD2 (6 bases). This CDR3 region has 17 residues. Germline assignment: CDR1 WSHSY and CDR2 SAAADI. The CDR3 DNA is TGTGCCAGCAATGAGTCGAGGTACGGGAGTGATGGCTACGAGCAGTACTTC. It yields the protein CASNESRYGSDGYEQYF.

This clonotype turned up a few times. It may be a read error: a sequence one base away is much more abundant. V gene TRBV5-1 combines with J gene TRBJ2-1; 9 positions match TRBD1. The V gene's germline CDR1 is SGHRS and CDR2 YFSETQ. CDR3 size: 14 residues. The trim removed 6 bases at V and 5 bases at J, leaving 6 bases unmatched. The CDR3 bases are TGCGCCAGCATCCCGGACAGGGGAAACAATGAGCAGTTCTTC. It translates to CASIPDRGNNEQFF.

Details on this clonotype: One end of the junction varies from germline; a read error may be responsible. The rearrangement links TRBV11-2 to TRBJ2-5, with no clear D. The CDR3 is 14 amino acids. Germline lookup yields CDR1 SGHAT and CDR2 FQNNGV. Here the CDR3 reads CVSSLVRNGETQYF. CDR3 bases: TGTGTCAGCAGCTTGGTCAGGAACGGTGAGACTCAGTACTTC.

Concerning this clonotype itself: A junction end diverges from the germline sequence, so it may reflect a read error. The J gene is TRBJ2-1, the V gene TRBV29-1; D call uncertain. Per germline, CDR1 SQVTM and CDR2 ANQGSEA. The CDR3 extends over 13 amino acids. The CDR3 spells CSVESTIADEQFF. DNA of the CDR3: TGCAGCGTGGAGTCCACCATCGCCGATGAACAGTTCTTC.

In regard to this clonotype: The final CDR3 position lacks the conserved phenylalanine or tryptophan, pointing to a likely read error. This chain joins TRBV10-2 and TRBJ1-1; D unclear. Germline assignment: CDR1 WSHSY and CDR2 SAAADI. This CDR3 comprises 15 residues. The CDR3 region has the DNA TGCGCCAACAGTGAGTCCTCTGCGGCGAACACTGAAGCTTTCTTA. Its protein product is CANSESSAANTEAFL.

Worth noting for this clonotype: Given the absence of the conserved phenylalanine or tryptophan at the CDR3 end, a read error is likely. This rearrangement joins TRBV29-1 to TRBJ1-1; possible D gene TRBD1, 5 bases. CDR1 and CDR2 from the germline V gene are SQVTM and ANQGSEA. V was trimmed by 0 bases and J by 2 bases, leaving 7 bases between them. There are 13 residues in the CDR3. CDR3 nucleotides: TGCAGCGTTGAAGAGGGGGTTAACACTGAAGCTTTCTCT. It is translated as CSVEEGVNTEAFS.

A word on this clonotype: At one of its ends the junction is not consistent with the germline gene, which may arise from a read error. The gene calls are TRBV29-1 and TRBJ2-3; a possible D gene is TRBD2 (6 bases). The CDR3 spans 13 residues. The V gene's germline CDR1 is SQVTM and CDR2 ANQGSEA. The CDR3 spells CSVEGTVADMQYF. The CDR3 DNA follows: TGCAGCGTCGAGGGGACTGTCGCAGATATGCAGTATTTT.

This clonotype came up a few times. The chain couples TRBV20-1 to TRBJ2-1, with TRBD2 matching 14 bases. With V trimmed by 6 bases and J by 2 bases, 6 bases remained unmatched. CDR1 and CDR2 from the germline V gene are DFQATT and SNEGSKA (reference sequence). CDR3 length equals 16 residues. As DNA, the CDR3 is TGCAGTGCCCAGACTAGCGGGAGGGCCACCTACAATGAGCAGTTCTTC. This encodes CSAQTSGRATYNEQFF.

Comment on this clonotype: Its ends do not fully match the called genes, so a read error is possible. The chain combines TRBV29-1 with TRBJ2-7; 12 bases fit TRBD2. The CDR3 runs to 14 residues. The germline V gene has CDR1 SQVTM and CDR2 ANQGSEA. The CDR3: CSVVLAGGLYEQYF. Here the CDR3 DNA reads TGCAGTGTTGTACTAGCGGGAGGACTATACGAGCAGTACTTC.

This clonotype was counted once. Here the CDR3 omits its conserved ending phenylalanine or tryptophan, so a read error is the likely source. This rearrangement joins TRBV7-9 to TRBJ2-6; D call uncertain. V was pared by 0 bases and J by 4 bases, with 7 bases between. CDR1 and CDR2 (germline): SEHNR, FQNEAQ (reference sequence). The CDR3 has 15 amino acids. CDR3 coding DNA: TGTGCCAGCAGCTTAGCGCTTTCAGGGGCCAACGTCCTGACTATC. Its protein product is CASSLALSGANVLTI.

The genes are TRBV11-2 and TRBJ2-4, with D perhaps matching TRBD2 (5 bases). Trimming removed 6 bases at V and 6 bases at J, with 21 bases between. From germline, CDR1 is SGHAT and CDR2 FQNNGV. The CDR3 contains 16 residues. This CDR3 reads CASSQDVSGSGNIQYF. The CDR3 DNA sequence: TGTGCCAGCAGTCAGGATGTAAGCGGCTCGGGAAACATTCAGTACTTC.

About this clonotype itself: Sequence at one end of the junction differs from germline and may be a read error. The chain links TRBV11-2 to TRBJ2-2, with TRBD1 matching over 7 bases. In germline, CDR1 is SGHAT, CDR2 FQNNGV. The CDR3 runs to 17 residues. The CDR3 region has the DNA TGTACCAGCGGTTCCCGAAGGGGGCGAGCGGACACCGGGGAGCTGTTTTTT. Residues: CTSGSRRGRADTGELFF.

This clonotype was detected a few times. Sequence at one end of the junction differs from germline and may be a read error. V gene TRBV11-2 combines with J gene TRBJ2-7; D not certain. The CDR3 runs 13 residues. Germline-derived CDR1 and CDR2 are SGHAT and FQNNGV. In nucleotides, the CDR3 is TGTGCTAGCAGCCGTGGACGCTACTACGAGCAGTATTTC. Amino acids: CASSRGRYYEQYF.